Below are 21 T cell receptor beta chains sequenced from a single sample in a study of blood T cells in healthy people across ages. A sample-barcoded 5' primer and a J-beta primer mix were used in a second PCR of about 7 to 12 cycles. TCRdb re-called the 5' RACE reads with MiXCR, one entry per CDR3 protein. The sample has about 1.4 million distinct CDR3 sequences, approximately 63% seen once. Material: blood. These receptors originate from a man between 18 and 35 years old in good health.

The V gene is TRBV3-1, the J gene TRBJ1-1; D not certain. CDR3 length equals 16 residues. Between the trimmed V and J ends, which lost 2 bases and 5 bases, there was a span of 18 bases. Per germline, CDR1 LGHDT and CDR2 YNNKEL (reference sequence). The CDR3 nucleotides read TGTGCCAGCAGCCAAAGTCACAGCCCGATGGGGACTGAAGCTTTCTTT. Protein product: CASSQSHSPMGTEAFF.

The chain uses TRBV1 and TRBJ2-7. TRBV1 is a listed pseudogene. The CDR3 runs 12 residues. The chain's CDR3 is CTSSQRVGEQYF. The CDR3 region has the DNA TGCACCAGCAGCCAAAGGGTGGGCGAGCAGTACTTC.

This clonotype was counted a few times. The rearrangement links TRBV14 to TRBJ1-2, with D perhaps TRBD1 (5 bases). The CDR3 spans 13 residues. Trimming shortened V by 7 bases and J by 3 bases, and 12 bases separated the two germline ends. Germline V gene lookup returns CDR1 SGHDN and CDR2 FVKESK. CDR3 nucleotide sequence: TGTGCCAGCATGCCGGGACTGGACTATGGCTACACCTTC. This translates into CASMPGLDYGYTF.

The chain joins TRBV7-9 to TRBJ1-2, with D maybe TRBD1 (6 bases). CDR1 and CDR2 from the germline V gene are SEHNR and FQNEAQ (reference sequence). This CDR3 is built from 14 residues. Trimming stripped 4 bases from V and 6 bases from J, with 15 bases between. In nucleotides, the CDR3 is TGTGCCAGCAGCTCGGACCGGGACATTAATGGCTACACCTTC. It codes for CASSSDRDINGYTF.

This chain uses TRBV6-2 or TRBV6-3 with TRBJ1-6, with D uncertain. V lost 2 bases to trimming and J lost 7 bases, with 9 bases between them. The length of the CDR3 is 14 residues. CDR1 is MNHEY, CDR2 SVGEGT, per germline. This chain's CDR3 is CASSYGQENSPLHF. The CDR3 DNA sequence: TGTGCCAGCAGTTACGGGCAGGAAAATTCACCCCTCCACTTT.

The rearrangement uses TRBV28 and TRBJ2-7; D is unresolved. From germline, CDR1 is MDHEN and CDR2 SYDVKM. The CDR3 contains 13 residues. Trimming took off 1 base at V and 4 bases at J, with 8 bases between the two ends. The CDR3 region has the DNA TGTGCCAGCAGTTTATTAAAGAAGTACGAGCAGTACTTC. This gives the protein CASSLLKKYEQYF. The variable domain in full, completed from reference TRBV28 and TRBJ2-7, reads DVKVTQSSRYLVKRTGEKVFLECVQDMDHENMFWYRQDPGLGLRLIYFSYDVKMKEKGDIPEGYSVSREKKERFSLILESASTNQTSMYLCASSLLKKYEQYFGPGTRLTVT.

This clonotype was seen a few times. The chain carries TRBV4-1 and TRBJ2-1; D is unclear. The germline V gene has CDR1 MGHRA and CDR2 YSYEKL. The CDR3 is 16 residues long. V lost 0 bases and J lost 2, with 11 bases in between. CDR3 protein: CASSQELGSTYNEQFF. CDR3 nucleotide sequence: TGCGCCAGCAGCCAAGAACTGGGCAGCACCTACAATGAGCAGTTCTTC.

This clonotype has only one observation. V is TRBV28 and J is TRBJ2-3; TRBD2 is a possible D gene (7 bases). Trimming stripped 5 bases from V and 1 base from J, with 22 bases between. Germline lookup yields CDR1 MDHEN and CDR2 SYDVKM. There are 18 residues in the CDR3. As DNA, the CDR3 is TGTGCCAGCAGTGCCCCGTCTTTCTGGCGGGGGCGCACAGATACGCAGTATTTT. Translating it yields CASSAPSFWRGRTDTQYF.

About this clonotype: Mismatch with germline at one junction end may stem from a read error. The chain carries TRBV19 and TRBJ1-1; 9 bases align to TRBD1. CDR3 length equals 14 residues. Germline values: CDR1 LNHDA, CDR2 SQIVND (reference sequence). The chain's CDR3 is CVSSTDRGNTEAFF. The CDR3 region has the DNA TGTGTCAGTAGTACGGACAGGGGGAACACTGAAGCTTTCTTT.

The rearrangement joins TRBV9 to TRBJ2-3; D is ambiguous. Trimming shortened V by 6 bases and J by 4 bases, and 12 bases separated the two germline ends. The germline gives CDR1 SGDLS, CDR2 YYNGEE. The CDR3 spans 13 residues. The chain's CDR3 is CASNLLGADTQYF. The CDR3 nucleotides are TGTGCCAGCAACCTTCTCGGCGCAGATACGCAGTATTTT.

V usage is TRBV20-1 and J usage is TRBJ1-1, with a weak D call TRBD1 (5 bases). Per germline, CDR1 DFQATT and CDR2 SNEGSKA (reference sequence). The CDR3 is 13 residues long. The V and J ends lost 6 bases and 2 bases respectively, with 13 bases between them. Here the CDR3 reads CSAETVPNTEAFF. The CDR3 region has the DNA TGCAGTGCCGAGACAGTCCCTAACACTGAAGCTTTCTTT.

The chain couples TRBV6-6 to TRBJ2-6; D not certain. CDR1 MNHNY and CDR2 SVGAGI come from the germline V gene (reference sequence). V was cut by 1 base and J by 0 bases, with 7 bases left in between. The CDR3 contains 16 residues. The CDR3 DNA reads as TGTGCCAGCAGTTACTACCCATCCTCTGGGGCCAACGTCCTGACTTTC. This codes for CASSYYPSSGANVLTF.

The J gene is TRBJ2-1, the V gene TRBV7-2, with 7 bases fitting TRBD2. This CDR3 comprises 18 residues. J lost 2 bases, V lost 1 base, and 11 bases had no gene match. CDR1 and CDR2 (germline): SGHTA, FQGNSA. DNA for the CDR3: TGTGCCAGCAGCTTAGTTGAGAAATGGGACTACACCTACAATGAGCAGTTCTTC. Amino acid sequence: CASSLVEKWDYTYNEQFF.

V usage is TRBV27 and J usage is TRBJ2-7; TRBD2 matches at 13 bases. Germline V gives CDR1 MNHEY, CDR2 SMNVEV (reference sequence). CDR3 size: 15 residues. J lost 6 bases, V lost 5 bases, and 7 bases had no gene match. As DNA, the CDR3 is TGTGCCAGCAGTCCGTGGACTAGCGGGAGCCCCGAGCAGTACTTC. It yields the protein CASSPWTSGSPEQYF.

This chain uses TRBV9 with TRBJ2-4; the D is unclear. The J call could be wrong; TRBJ2-7 is a better fit for the DNA end. CDR1 and CDR2 (germline): SGDLS, YYNGEE. This CDR3 has 13 amino acids. The CDR3 region has the DNA TGTGCCAGCAGCGTAAAAGTGTTGGACGAGCAGTACTTC. It codes for CASSVKVLDEQYF.

As for this clonotype: One base away lies a much larger clone, so this may be a sequencing read error. This chain links TRBV28 with TRBJ2-7; D unresolved. V was clipped by 5 bases and J by 12 bases, with 20 bases between them. This CDR3 is built from 13 residues. The germline V gene has CDR1 MDHEN and CDR2 SYDVKM. Here the CDR3 reads CASSPTPVEPGYF. CDR3 sequence (DNA): TGTGCCAGCAGTCCTACCCCCGTAGAACCGGGGTACTTC.

The chain joins TRBV29-1 to TRBJ1-1; D might be TRBD1 (5 bases). CDR3 length: 15 residues. V was clipped by 7 bases and J by 0 bases, with 18 bases between them. CDR1 is SQVTM, CDR2 ANQGSEA, per germline. The CDR3 spells CSALRPTDMNTEAFF. The CDR3 region has the DNA TGCAGCGCCTTACGACCGACAGACATGAACACTGAAGCTTTCTTT.

This clonotype was observed a handful of times. V and J are TRBV29-1 and TRBJ2-7; D remains ambiguous. V lost 7 bases and J lost 4, with 17 bases in between. Germline V lookup: CDR1 SQVTM, CDR2 ANQGSEA. The CDR3 is 13 residues long. The CDR3 loop is CSGKDRGSYEQYF. The CDR3 region has the DNA TGCAGCGGAAAAGACCGAGGATCATACGAGCAGTACTTC.

The CDR3 loop is CSARDDRDPYEQYF. In nucleotides, the CDR3 is TGCAGTGCTAGGGATGACAGGGATCCCTACGAGCAGTACTTC. This sequence joins TRBV20-1 and TRBJ2-7; 7 nucleotides agree with TRBD1. Unmatched junction bases numbered 7, after V lost 3 bases and J lost 2 bases. Germline CDR1 and CDR2: DFQATT and SNEGSKA (reference sequence). The CDR3 is made up of 14 amino acids.

This clonotype was seen more than once but under ten times. The rearrangement uses TRBV6-5 and TRBJ1-2; possible D gene TRBD1, 6 bases. Between the trimmed V and J ends, which lost 5 bases and 4 bases, there was a span of 17 bases. The CDR3 contains 15 residues. Per germline, CDR1 MNHEY and CDR2 SVGAGI. The CDR3 sequence: CASSPEPGQTYGYTF. Written as DNA, the CDR3 is TGTGCCAGCAGTCCCGAGCCAGGACAGACCTATGGCTACACCTTC.

On this clonotype: One end of the junction fails to match germline, which may point to a read error. The chain couples TRBV11-2 to TRBJ2-3, with D maybe TRBD2 (6 bases). The CDR3 runs 15 residues. Germline V CDR1 and CDR2: SGHAT, FQNNGV. The CDR3 nucleotides read TGTGCCAGCGGCTTAGGAAGGGGAGGCGCAGATACGCAGTATTTT. It translates to CASGLGRGGADTQYF.